This T cell receptor (beta chain) is drawn from a study of blood T cell repertoires in COVID-19. The CDR3 spans 17 residues. CDR1 is SEHNR and CDR2 is FQNEAQ in the germline V gene (reference sequence). V was clipped by 5 bases and J by 0 bases; unmatched bases: 12. Original data processing: Estimated nucleated cell counts came from reference gene primer amplification. Clones were sequenced by immunoSEQ multiplex PCR, and TCRdb holds only the in-frame ones, with some missing. V and J calls and clone size are given by that table; D and trimming were obtained from the DNA. This table holds about 64,000 clones, around 80% found once.

The sequence came from a human donor in a cohort sampled during active COVID-19. The V and J genes are TRBV7-9 and TRBJ1-2; 7 bases fit TRBD1. The material sequenced was peripheral blood. The CDR3 loop is CASSREGRGPANYGYTF. In DNA, the CDR3 is TGTGCCAGCAGCCGCGAGGGAAGGGGGCCTGCTAACTATGGCTACACCTTC.